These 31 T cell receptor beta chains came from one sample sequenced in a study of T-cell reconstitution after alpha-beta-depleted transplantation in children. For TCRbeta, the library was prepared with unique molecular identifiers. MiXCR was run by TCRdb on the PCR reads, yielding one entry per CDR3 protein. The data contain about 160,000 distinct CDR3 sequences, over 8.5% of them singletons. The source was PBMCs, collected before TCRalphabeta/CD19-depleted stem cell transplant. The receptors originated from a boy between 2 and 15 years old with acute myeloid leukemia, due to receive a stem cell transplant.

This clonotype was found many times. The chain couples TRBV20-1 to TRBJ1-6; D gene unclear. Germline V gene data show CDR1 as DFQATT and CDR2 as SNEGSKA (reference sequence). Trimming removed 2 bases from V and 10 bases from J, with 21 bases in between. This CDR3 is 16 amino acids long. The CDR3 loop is CSARLPREVGYSPLHF. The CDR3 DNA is TGCAGTGCTAGACTCCCAAGGGAGGTTGGGTACTCACCCCTCCACTTT.

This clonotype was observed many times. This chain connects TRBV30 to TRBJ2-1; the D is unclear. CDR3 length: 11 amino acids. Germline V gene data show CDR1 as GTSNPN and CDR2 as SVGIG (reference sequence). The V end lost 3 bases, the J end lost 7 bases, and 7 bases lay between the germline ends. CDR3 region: CAWSAGNEQFF. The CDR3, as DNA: TGTGCCTGGAGCGCCGGTAATGAGCAGTTCTTC. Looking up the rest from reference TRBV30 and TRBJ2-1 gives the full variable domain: SQTIHQWPATLVQPVGSPLSLECTVEGTSNPNLYWYRQAAGRGLQLLFYSVGIGQISSEVPQNLSASRPQDRQFILSSKKLLLSDSGFYLCAWSAGNEQFFGPGTRLTVL.

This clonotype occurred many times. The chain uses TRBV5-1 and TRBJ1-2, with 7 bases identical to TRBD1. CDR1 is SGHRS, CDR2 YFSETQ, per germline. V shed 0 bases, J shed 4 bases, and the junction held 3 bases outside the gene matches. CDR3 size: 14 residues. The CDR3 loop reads CASSLVGTVYGYTF. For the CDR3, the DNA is TGCGCCAGCAGCTTGGTTGGGACAGTCTATGGCTACACCTTC.

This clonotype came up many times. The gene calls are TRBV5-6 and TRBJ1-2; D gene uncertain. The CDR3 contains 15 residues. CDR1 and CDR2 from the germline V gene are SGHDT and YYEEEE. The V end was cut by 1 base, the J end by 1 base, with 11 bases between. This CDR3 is CASSLPGRSNYGYTF. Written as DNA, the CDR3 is TGTGCCAGCAGCTTGCCCGGTCGGAGTAACTATGGCTACACCTTC.

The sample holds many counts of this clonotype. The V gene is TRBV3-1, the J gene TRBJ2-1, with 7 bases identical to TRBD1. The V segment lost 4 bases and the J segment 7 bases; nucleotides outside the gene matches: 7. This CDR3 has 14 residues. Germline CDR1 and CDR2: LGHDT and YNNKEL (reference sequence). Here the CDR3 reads CASSPRTGGNEQFF. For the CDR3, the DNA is TGTGCCAGCAGCCCGCGGACAGGAGGAAATGAGCAGTTCTTC.

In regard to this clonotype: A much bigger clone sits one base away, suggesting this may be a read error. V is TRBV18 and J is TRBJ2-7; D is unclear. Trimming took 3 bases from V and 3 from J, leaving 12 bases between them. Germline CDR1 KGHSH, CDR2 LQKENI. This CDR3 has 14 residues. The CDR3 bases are TGTGCCAGCTCACCCCCGAGACTTAGCTACGAGCAGTACTTC. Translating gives CASSPPRLSYEQYF. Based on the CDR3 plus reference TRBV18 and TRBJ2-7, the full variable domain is NAGVMQNPRHLVRRRGQEARLRCSPMKGHSHVYWYRQLPEEGLKFMVYLQKENIIDESGMPKERFSAEFPKEGPSILRIQQVVRGDSAAYFCASSPPRLSYEQYFGPGTRLTVT.

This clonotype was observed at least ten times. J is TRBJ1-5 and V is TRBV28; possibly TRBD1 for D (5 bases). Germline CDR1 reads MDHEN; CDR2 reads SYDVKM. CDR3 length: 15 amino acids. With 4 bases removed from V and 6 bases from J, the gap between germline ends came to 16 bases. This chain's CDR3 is CASSSRRVMGQPQHF. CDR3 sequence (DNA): TGTGCCAGCAGTTCTCGCAGGGTGATGGGTCAGCCCCAGCATTTT.

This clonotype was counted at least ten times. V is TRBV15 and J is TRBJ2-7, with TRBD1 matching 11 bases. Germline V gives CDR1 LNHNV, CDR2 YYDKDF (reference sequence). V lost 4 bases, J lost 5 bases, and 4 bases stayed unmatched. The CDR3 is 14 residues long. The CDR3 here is CATSTGQGANEQYF. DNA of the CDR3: TGTGCCACCAGCACCGGACAGGGGGCAAACGAGCAGTACTTC.

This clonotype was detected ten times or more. CDR3 nucleotides: TGCAGTGCTTTCCTCCCCCAGGGCCCTGACTATGGCTACACCTTC. Translating gives CSAFLPQGPDYGYTF. J is TRBJ1-2 and V is TRBV20-1; tentative D call: TRBD1 (5 bases). Trimming left V 5 bases short and J 3 bases short, with 19 bases between. The CDR3 totals 15 residues. CDR1 DFQATT and CDR2 SNEGSKA come from the germline V gene (reference sequence).

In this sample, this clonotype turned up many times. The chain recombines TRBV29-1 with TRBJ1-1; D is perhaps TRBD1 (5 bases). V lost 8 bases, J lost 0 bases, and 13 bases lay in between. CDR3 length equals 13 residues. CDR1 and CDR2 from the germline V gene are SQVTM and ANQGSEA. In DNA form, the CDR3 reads TGCAGCATTGTTGAGGGGATGAACACTGAAGCTTTCTTT. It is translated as CSIVEGMNTEAFF.

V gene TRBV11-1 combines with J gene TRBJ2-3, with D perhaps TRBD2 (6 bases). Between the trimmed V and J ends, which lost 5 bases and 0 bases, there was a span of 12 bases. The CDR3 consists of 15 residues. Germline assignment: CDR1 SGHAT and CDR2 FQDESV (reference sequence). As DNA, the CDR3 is TGTGCCAGCAGCCCGGACTATTATAGCACAGATACGCAGTATTTT. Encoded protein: CASSPDYYSTDTQYF.

CDR3 DNA sequence: TGTGCCAGCAGTTTAGCAGACGGGGGCGTGAACACTGAAGCTTTCTTT. Its protein is CASSLADGGVNTEAFF. The chain uses TRBV12-3 or TRBV12-4 and TRBJ1-1, with TRBD1 as a possible D gene (6 bases). The CDR3 is made up of 16 amino acids. V was trimmed by 0 bases and J by 0 bases, leaving 11 bases between them.

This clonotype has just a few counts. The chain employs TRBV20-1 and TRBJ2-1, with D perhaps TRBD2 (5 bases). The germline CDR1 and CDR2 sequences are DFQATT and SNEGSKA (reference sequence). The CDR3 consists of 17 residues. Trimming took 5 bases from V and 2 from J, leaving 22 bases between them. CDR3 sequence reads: CSAPIKLASTAYNEQFF. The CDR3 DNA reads TGCAGTGCTCCGATTAAGCTGGCTAGCACAGCCTACAATGAGCAGTTCTTC.

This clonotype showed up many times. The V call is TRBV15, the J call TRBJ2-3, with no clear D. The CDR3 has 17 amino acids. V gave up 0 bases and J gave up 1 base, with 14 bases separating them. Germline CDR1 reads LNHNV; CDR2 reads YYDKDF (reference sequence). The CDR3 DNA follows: TGTGCCACCAGCAGAGATGGGTCTTTGATGGGCACAGATACGCAGTATTTT. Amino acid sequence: CATSRDGSLMGTDTQYF.

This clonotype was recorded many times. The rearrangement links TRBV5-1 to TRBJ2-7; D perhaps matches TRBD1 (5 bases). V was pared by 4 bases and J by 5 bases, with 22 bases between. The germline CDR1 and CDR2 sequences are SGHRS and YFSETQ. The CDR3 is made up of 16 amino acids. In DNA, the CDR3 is TGCGCCAGCAGCCCGAGCAAGGGGCCCCTGGAGCACGAGCAGTACTTC. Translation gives CASSPSKGPLEHEQYF.

The CDR3 DNA sequence: TGTGCCAGTAGTATAGATTCTCTCGGGACTAGCGACTACAATGAGCAGTTCTTC. This gives the protein CASSIDSLGTSDYNEQFF. The chain combines TRBV19 with TRBJ2-1; 10 positions agree with TRBD2. The CDR3 sequence is 18 residues long. Germline V lookup: CDR1 LNHDA, CDR2 SQIVND (reference sequence). V lost 0 bases, J lost 3 bases, and 8 bases stayed unmatched.

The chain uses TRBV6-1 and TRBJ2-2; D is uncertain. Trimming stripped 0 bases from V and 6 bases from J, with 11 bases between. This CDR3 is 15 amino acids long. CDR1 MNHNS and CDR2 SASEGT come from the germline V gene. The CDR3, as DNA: TGTGCCAGCAGTGAAGCCGGCTTATCGGCCGGGGAGCTGTTTTTT. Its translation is CASSEAGLSAGELFF.

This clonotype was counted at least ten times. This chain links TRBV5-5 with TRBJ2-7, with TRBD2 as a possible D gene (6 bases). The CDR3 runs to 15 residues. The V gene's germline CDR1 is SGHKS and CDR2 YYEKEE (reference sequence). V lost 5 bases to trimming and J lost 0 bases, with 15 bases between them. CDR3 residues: CASRSIAALSYEQYF. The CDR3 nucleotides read TGTGCCAGCAGGTCGATAGCGGCCCTCTCCTACGAGCAGTACTTC. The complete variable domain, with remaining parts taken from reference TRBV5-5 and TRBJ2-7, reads DAGVTQSPTHLIKTRGQQVTLRCSPISGHKSVSWYQQVLGQGPQFIFQYYEKEERGRGNFPDRFSARQFPNYSSELNVNALLLGDSALYLCASRSIAALSYEQYFGPGTRLTVT.

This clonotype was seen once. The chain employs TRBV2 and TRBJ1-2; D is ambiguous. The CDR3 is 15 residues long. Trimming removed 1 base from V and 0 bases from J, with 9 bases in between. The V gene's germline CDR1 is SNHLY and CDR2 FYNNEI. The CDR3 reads CASSEVSFTNYGYTF. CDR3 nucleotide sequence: TGTGCCAGCAGTGAAGTTTCATTTACTAACTATGGCTACACCTTC.

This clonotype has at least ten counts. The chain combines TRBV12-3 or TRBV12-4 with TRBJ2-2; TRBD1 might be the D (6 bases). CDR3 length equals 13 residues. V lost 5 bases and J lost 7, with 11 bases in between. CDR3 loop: CASSHHRDGELFF. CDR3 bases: TGTGCCAGCAGTCACCACAGGGACGGGGAGCTGTTTTTT.

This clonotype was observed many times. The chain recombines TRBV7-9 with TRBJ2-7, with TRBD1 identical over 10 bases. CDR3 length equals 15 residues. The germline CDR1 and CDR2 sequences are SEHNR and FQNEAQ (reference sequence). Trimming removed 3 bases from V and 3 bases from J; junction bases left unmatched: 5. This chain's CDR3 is CASSFGQGVYYEQYF. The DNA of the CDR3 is TGTGCCAGCAGCTTTGGACAGGGGGTATACTACGAGCAGTACTTC.

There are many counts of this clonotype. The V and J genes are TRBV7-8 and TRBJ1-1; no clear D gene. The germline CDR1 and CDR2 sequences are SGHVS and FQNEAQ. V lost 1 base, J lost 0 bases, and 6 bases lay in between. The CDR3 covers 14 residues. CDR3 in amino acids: CASSLGVMNTEAFF. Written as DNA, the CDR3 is TGTGCCAGCAGCTTAGGCGTCATGAACACTGAAGCTTTCTTT. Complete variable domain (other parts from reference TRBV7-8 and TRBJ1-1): GAGVSQSPRYKVAKRGQDVALRCDPISGHVSLFWYQQALGQGPEFLTYFQNEAQLDKSGLPSDRFFAERPEGSVSTLKIQRTQQEDSAVYLCASSLGVMNTEAFFGQGTRLTVV.

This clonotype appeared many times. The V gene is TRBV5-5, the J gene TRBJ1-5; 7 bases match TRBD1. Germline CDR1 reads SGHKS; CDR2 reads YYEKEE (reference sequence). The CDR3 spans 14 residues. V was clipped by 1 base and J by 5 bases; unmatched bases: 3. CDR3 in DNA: TGTGCCAGCAGCTTGAAGGGGGCCGATCAGCCCCAGCATTTT. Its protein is CASSLKGADQPQHF.

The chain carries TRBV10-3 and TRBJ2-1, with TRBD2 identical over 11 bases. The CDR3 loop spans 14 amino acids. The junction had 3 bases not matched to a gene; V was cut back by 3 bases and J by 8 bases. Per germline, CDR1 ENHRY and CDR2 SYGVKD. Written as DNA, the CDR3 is TGTGCCATCAGTGATTTAGCGGGGGGGCATGAGCAGTTCTTC. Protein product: CAISDLAGGHEQFF.

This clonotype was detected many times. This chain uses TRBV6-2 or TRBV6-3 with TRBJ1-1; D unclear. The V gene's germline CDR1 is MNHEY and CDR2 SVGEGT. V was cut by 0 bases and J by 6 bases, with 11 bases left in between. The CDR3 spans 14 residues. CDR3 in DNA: TGTGCCAGCAGTTACTCGATGGTACGGCCTGAAGCTTTCTTT. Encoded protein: CASSYSMVRPEAFF.

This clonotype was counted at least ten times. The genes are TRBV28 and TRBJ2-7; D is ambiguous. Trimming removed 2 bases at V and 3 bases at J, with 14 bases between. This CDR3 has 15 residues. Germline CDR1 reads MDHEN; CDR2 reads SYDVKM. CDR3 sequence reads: CASSLGLVSDYEQYF. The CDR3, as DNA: TGTGCCAGCAGTTTAGGTCTGGTGTCCGACTACGAGCAGTACTTC. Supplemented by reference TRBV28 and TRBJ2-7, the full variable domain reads DVKVTQSSRYLVKRTGEKVFLECVQDMDHENMFWYRQDPGLGLRLIYFSYDVKMKEKGDIPEGYSVSREKKERFSLILESASTNQTSMYLCASSLGLVSDYEQYFGPGTRLTVT.

CDR3 loop: CASSWGDPVRGEQFF. Written as DNA, the CDR3 is TGTGCCAGCAGTTGGGGGGATCCCGTGCGTGGTGAGCAGTTCTTC. This sequence joins TRBV6-2 or TRBV6-3 and TRBJ2-1; D is possibly TRBD2 (6 bases). The CDR3 is 15 residues long. Germline CDR1 reads MNHEY; CDR2 reads SVGEGT. With 4 bases removed from V and 9 bases from J, the gap between germline ends came to 19 bases.

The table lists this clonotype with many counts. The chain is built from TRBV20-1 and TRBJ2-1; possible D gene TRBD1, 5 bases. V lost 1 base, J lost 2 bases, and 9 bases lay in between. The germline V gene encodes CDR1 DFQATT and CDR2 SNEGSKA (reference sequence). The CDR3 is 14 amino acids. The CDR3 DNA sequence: TGCAGTGCTAGAGCAGGGCGCACCTACAATGAGCAGTTCTTC. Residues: CSARAGRTYNEQFF.

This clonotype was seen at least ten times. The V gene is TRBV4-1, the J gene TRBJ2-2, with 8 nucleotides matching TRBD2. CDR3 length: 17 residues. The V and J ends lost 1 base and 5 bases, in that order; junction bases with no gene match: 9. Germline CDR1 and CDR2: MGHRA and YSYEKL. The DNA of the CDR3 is TGCGCCAGCAGCCAAGTGTCAGCGGGAGTAAGAACCGGGGAGCTGTTTTTT. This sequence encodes CASSQVSAGVRTGELFF.

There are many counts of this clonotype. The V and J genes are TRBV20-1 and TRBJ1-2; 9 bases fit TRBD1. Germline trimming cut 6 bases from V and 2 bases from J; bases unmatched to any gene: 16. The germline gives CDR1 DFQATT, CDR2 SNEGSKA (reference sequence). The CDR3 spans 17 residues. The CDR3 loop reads CSAHLTGGNTPNYGYTF. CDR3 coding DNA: TGCAGTGCCCATTTAACAGGGGGCAATACCCCGAACTATGGCTACACCTTC.

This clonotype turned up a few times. This chain's CDR3 is CSAPAPGLAARSSYEQYF. The CDR3 DNA reads TGCAGTGCTCCGGCCCCGGGACTAGCGGCCCGTAGCTCCTACGAGCAGTACTTC. V and J are TRBV20-1 and TRBJ2-7; 11 positions agree with TRBD2. This CDR3 has 18 residues. The junction had 15 bases not matched to a gene; V was cut back by 5 bases and J by 0 bases. Germline V gives CDR1 DFQATT, CDR2 SNEGSKA (reference sequence).